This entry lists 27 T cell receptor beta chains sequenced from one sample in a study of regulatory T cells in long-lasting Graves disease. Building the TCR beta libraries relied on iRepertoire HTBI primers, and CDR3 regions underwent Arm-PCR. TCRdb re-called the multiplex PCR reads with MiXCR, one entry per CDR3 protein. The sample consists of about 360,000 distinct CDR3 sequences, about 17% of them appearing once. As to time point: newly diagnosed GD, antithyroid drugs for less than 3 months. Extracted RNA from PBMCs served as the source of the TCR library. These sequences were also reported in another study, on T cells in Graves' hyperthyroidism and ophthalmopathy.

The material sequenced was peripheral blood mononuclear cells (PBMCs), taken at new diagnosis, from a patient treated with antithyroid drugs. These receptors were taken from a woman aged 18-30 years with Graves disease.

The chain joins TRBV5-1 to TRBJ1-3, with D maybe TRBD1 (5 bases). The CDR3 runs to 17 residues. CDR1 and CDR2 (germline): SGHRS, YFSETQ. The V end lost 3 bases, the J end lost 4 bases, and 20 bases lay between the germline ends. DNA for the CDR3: TGCGCCAGCAGCTCCAATGGGGCGGGGATTTCAGGAAACACCATATATTTT. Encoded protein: CASSSNGAGISGNTIYF.

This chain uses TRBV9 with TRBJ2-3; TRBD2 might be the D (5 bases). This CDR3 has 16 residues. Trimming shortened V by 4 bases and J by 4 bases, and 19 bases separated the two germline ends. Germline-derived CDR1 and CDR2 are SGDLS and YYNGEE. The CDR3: CASSPRLTTVPDTQYF. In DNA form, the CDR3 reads TGTGCCAGCAGCCCTCGACTAACGACGGTCCCAGATACGCAGTATTTT.

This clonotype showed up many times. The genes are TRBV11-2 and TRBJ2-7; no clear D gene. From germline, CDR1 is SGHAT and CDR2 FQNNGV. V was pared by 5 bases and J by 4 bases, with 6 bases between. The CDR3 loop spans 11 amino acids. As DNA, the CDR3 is TGTGCCAGCAGCCTACGTTACGAGCAGTACTTC. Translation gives CASSLRYEQYF.

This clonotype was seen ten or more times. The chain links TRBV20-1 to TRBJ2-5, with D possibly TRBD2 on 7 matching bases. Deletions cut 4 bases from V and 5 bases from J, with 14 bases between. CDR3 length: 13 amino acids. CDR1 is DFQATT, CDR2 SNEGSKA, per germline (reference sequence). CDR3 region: CSATEGGTETQYF. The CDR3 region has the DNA TGCAGTGCTACGGAGGGGGGGACGGAGACCCAGTACTTC.

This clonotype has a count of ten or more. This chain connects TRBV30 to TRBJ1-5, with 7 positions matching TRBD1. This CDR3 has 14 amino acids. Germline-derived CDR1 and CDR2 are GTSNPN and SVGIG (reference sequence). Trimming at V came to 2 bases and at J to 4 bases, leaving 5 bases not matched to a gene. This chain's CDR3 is CAWSLGQENQPQHF. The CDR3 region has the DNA TGTGCCTGGAGTCTCGGACAGGAGAATCAGCCCCAGCATTTT.

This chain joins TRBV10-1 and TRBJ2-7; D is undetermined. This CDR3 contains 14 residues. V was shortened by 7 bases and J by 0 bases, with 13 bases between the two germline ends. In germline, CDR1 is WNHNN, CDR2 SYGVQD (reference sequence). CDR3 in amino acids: CASTPDKNSYEQYF. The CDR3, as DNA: TGCGCCAGCACCCCCGACAAGAACTCCTACGAGCAGTACTTC.

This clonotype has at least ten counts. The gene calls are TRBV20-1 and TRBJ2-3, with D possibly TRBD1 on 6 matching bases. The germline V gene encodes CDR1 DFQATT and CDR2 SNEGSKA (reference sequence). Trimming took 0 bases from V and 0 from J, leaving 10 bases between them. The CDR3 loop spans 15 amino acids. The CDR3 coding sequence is TGCAGTGCTAGAGATCCCGGACAGAGCACAGATACGCAGTATTTT. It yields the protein CSARDPGQSTDTQYF.

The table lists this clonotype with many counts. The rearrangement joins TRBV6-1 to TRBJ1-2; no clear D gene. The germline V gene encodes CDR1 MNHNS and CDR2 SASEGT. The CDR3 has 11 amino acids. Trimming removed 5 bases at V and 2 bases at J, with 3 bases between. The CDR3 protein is CASSKNYGYTF. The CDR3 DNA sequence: TGTGCCAGCAGTAAGAACTATGGCTACACCTTC.

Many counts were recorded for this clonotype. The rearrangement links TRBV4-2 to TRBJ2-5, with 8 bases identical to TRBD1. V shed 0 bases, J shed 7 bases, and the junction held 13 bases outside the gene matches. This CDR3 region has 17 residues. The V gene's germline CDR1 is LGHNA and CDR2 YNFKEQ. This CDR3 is CASSQDRGRTGPTTQYF. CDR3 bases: TGTGCCAGCAGCCAAGATAGGGGCAGGACAGGGCCAACGACCCAGTACTTC.

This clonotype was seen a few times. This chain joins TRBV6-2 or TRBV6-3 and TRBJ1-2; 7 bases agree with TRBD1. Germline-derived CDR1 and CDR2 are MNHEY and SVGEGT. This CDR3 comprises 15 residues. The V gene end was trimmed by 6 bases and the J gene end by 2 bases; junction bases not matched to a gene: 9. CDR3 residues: CASSGPRQGNYGYTF. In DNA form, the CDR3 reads TGTGCCAGCAGCGGCCCGAGACAGGGCAACTATGGCTACACCTTC.

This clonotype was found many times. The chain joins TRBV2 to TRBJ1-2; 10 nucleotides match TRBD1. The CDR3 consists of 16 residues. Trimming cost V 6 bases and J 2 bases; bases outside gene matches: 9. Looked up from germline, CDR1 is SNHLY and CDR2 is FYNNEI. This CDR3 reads CASSLTGTGENYGYTF. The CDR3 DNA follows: TGTGCCAGCAGCTTAACCGGGACAGGGGAAAACTATGGCTACACCTTC.

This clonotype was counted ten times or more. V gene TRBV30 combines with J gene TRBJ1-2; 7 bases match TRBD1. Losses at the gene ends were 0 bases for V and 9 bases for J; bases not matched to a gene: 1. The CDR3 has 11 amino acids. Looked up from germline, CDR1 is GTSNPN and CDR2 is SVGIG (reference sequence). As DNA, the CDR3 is TGTGCCTGGAGTGTGACAGGGAGCTACACCTTC. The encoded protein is CAWSVTGSYTF.

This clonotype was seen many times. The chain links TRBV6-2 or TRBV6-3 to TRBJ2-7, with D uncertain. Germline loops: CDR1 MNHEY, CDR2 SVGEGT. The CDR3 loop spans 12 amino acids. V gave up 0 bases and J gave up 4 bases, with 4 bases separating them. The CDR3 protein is CASSYSVYEQYF. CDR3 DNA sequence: TGTGCCAGCAGTTACTCAGTTTACGAGCAGTACTTC.

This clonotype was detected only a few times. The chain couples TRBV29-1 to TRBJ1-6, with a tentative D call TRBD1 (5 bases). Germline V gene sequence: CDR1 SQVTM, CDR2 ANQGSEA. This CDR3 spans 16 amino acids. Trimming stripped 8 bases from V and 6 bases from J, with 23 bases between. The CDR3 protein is CSHPAGKYESNSPLHF. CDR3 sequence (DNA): TGCAGCCACCCCGCAGGGAAGTATGAAAGTAATTCACCCCTCCACTTT.

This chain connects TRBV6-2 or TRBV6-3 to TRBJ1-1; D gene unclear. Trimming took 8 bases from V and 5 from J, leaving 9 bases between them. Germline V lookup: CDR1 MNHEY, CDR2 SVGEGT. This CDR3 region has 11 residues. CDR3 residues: CASVPGTEAFF. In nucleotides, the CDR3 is TGTGCCAGCGTCCCCGGGACTGAAGCTTTCTTT.

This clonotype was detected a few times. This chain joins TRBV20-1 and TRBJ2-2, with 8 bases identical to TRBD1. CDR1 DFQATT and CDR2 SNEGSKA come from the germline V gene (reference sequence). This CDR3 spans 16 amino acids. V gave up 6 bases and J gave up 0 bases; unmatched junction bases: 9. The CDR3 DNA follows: TGCAGTGCGCGGAGGAGACAGGGGCCGAACACCGGGGAGCTGTTTTTT. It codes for CSARRRQGPNTGELFF.

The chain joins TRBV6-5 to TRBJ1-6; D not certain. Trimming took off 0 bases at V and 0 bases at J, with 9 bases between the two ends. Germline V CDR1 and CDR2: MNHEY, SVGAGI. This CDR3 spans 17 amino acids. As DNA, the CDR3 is TGTGCCAGCAGTTACTCGTTGTCTTCCTCCTATAATTCACCCCTCCACTTT. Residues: CASSYSLSSSYNSPLHF.

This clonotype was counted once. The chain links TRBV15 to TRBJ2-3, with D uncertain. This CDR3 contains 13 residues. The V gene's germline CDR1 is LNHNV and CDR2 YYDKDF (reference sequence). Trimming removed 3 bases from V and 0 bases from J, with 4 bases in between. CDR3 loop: CATSSGSTDTQYF. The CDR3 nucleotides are TGTGCCACCAGCAGCGGTAGCACAGATACGCAGTATTTT.

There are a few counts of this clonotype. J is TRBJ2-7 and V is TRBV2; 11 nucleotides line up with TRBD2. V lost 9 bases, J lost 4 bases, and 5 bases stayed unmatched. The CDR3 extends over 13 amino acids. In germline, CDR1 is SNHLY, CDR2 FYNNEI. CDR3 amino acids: CARTGTSGYEQYF. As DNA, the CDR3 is TGTGCCAGAACCGGGACTAGCGGATACGAGCAGTACTTC.

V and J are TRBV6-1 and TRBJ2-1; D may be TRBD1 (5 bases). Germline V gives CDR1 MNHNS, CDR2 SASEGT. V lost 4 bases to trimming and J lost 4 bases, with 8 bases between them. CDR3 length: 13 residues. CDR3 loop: CASSGTLYNEQFF. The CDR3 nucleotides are TGTGCCAGCAGTGGGACACTTTACAATGAGCAGTTCTTC.

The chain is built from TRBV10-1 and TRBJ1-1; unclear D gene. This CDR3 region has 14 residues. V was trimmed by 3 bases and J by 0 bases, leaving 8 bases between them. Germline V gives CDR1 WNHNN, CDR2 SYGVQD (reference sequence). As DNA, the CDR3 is TGCGCCAGCAGTGACAGTATTATGAACACTGAAGCTTTCTTT. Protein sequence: CASSDSIMNTEAFF.

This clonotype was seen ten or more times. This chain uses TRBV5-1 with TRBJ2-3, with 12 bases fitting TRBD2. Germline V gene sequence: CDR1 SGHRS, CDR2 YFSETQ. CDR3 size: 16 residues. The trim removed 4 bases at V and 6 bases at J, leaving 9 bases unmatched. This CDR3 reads CASSPGLAGPGDTQYF. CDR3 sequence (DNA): TGCGCCAGCAGCCCCGGACTAGCGGGGCCGGGGGATACGCAGTATTTT.

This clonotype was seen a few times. The CDR3 protein is CASSYQGPGELFF. Here the CDR3 DNA reads TGTGCCAGTAGTTACCAGGGGCCCGGGGAGCTGTTTTTT. The V call is TRBV19, the J call TRBJ2-2; D may be TRBD1 (6 bases). The V gene lost 5 bases and the J gene lost 6 bases, with 10 bases spanning the gap. CDR1 is LNHDA and CDR2 is SQIVND in the germline V gene (reference sequence). The CDR3 length is 13 residues.

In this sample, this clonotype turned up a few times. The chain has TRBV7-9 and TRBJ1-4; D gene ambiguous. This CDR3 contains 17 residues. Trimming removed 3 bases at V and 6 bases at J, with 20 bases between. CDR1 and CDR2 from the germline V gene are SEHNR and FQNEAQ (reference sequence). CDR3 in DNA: TGTGCCAGCAGCTTTCTTGGGCTGCGGACCCCTGATGAAAAACTGTTTTTT. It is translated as CASSFLGLRTPDEKLFF.

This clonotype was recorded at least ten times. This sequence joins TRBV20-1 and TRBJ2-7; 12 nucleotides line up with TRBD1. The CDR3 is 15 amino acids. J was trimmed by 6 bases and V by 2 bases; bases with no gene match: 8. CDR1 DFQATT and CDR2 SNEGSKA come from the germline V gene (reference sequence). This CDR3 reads CSARQPGQGASEQYF. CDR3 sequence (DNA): TGCAGTGCTAGACAACCGGGACAGGGGGCCTCCGAGCAGTACTTC.

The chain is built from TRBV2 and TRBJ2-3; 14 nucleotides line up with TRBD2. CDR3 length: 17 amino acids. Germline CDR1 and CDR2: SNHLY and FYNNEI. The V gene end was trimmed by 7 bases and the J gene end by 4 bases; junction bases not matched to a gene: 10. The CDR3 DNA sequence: TGTGCCAGCAACCCAGGGACTAGCGGGAGCATGTCAGATACGCAGTATTTT. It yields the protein CASNPGTSGSMSDTQYF.

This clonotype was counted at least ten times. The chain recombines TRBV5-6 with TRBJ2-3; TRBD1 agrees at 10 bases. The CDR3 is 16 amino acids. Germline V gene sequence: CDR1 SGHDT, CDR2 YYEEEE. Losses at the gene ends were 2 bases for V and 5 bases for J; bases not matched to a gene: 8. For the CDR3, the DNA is TGTGCCAGCAGCTTACCGGGACAGGGGCGTGGAGATACGCAGTATTTT. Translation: CASSLPGQGRGDTQYF.